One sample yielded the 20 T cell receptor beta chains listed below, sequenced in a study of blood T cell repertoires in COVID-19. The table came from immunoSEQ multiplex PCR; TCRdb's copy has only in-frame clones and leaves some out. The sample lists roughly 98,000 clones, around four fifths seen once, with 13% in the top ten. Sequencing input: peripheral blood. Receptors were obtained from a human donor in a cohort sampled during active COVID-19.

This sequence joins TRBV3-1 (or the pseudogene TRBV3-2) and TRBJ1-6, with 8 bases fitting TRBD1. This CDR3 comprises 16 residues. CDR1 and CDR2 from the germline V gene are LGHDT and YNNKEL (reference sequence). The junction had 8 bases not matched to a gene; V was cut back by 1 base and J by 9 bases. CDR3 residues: CASSQGTGSVSSPLHF. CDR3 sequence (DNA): TGTGCCAGCAGCCAAGGGACAGGGAGTGTTAGTTCACCCCTCCACTTT.

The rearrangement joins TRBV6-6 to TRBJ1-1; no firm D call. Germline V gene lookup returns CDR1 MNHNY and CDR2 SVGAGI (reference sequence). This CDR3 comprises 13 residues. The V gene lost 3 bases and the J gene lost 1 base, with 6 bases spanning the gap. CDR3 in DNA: TGTGCCAGCAGTTATAATTCGAACACTGAAGCTTTCTTT. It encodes CASSYNSNTEAFF.

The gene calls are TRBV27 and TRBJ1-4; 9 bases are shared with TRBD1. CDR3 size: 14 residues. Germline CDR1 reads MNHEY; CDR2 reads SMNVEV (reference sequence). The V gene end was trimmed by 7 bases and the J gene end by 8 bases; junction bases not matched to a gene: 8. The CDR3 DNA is TGTGCCAGCAAGGGAACAGGGGGCGGGGAAAAACTGTTTTTT. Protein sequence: CASKGTGGGEKLFF.

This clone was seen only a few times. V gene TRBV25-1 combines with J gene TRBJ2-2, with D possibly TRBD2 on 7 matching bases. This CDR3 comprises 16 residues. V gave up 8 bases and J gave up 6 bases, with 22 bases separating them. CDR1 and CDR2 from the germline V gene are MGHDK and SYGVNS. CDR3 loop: CASGPIEGGRPGELFF. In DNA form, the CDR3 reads TGTGCCAGCGGACCTATAGAGGGGGGGAGGCCCGGGGAGCTGTTTTTT.

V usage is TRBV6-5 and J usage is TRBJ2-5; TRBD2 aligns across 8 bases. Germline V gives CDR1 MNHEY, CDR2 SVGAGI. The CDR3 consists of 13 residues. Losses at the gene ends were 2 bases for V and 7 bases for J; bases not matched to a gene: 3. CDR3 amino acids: CASSYPRGGTQYF. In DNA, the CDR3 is TGTGCCAGCAGTTACCCCCGGGGGGGGACCCAGTACTTC.

CDR3 in DNA: TGTGCCACCAGTGATTTCGAGCGGGGAGGCACAGATACGCAGTATTTT. Its protein is CATSDFERGGTDTQYF. The chain combines TRBV24-1 with TRBJ2-3; 7 bases line up with TRBD2. The J segment lost 1 base and the V segment lost 1 base, leaving 4 bases of the junction unmatched. The CDR3 has 16 amino acids. CDR1 is KGHDR and CDR2 is SFDVKD in the germline V gene.

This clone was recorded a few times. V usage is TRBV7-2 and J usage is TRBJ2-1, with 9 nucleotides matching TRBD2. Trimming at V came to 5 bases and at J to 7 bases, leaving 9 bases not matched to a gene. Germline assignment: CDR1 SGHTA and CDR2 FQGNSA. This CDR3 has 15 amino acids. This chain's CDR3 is CASSHGAGGRNEQFF. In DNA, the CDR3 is TGTGCCAGCAGCCACGGGGCGGGGGGGCGGAATGAGCAGTTCTTC. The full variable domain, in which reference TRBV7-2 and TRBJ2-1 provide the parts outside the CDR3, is GAGVSQSPSNKVTEKGKDVELRCDPISGHTALYWYRQSLGQGLEFLIYFQGNSAPDKSGLPSDRFSAERTGGSVSTLTIQRTQQEDSAVYLCASSHGAGGRNEQFFGPGTRLTVL.

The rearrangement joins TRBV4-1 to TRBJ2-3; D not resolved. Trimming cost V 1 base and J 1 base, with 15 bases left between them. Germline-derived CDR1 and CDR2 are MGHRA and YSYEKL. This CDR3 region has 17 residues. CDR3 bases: TGCGCCAGCAGCCAAGTGTTGGCAAACGAAGGCACAGATACGCAGTATTTT. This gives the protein CASSQVLANEGTDTQYF.

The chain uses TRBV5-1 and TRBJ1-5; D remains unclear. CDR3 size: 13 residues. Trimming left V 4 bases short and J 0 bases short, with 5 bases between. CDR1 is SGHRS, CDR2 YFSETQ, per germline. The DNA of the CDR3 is TGCGCCAGCAGCCCCAGTAGCAATCAGCCCCAGCATTTT. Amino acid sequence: CASSPSSNQPQHF.

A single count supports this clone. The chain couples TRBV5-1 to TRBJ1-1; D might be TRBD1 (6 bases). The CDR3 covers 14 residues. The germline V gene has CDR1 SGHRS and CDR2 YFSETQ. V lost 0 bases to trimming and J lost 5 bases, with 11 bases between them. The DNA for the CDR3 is TGCGCCAGCAGCTTGGCTTACAGGGAGACTGAAGCTTTCTTT. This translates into CASSLAYRETEAFF.

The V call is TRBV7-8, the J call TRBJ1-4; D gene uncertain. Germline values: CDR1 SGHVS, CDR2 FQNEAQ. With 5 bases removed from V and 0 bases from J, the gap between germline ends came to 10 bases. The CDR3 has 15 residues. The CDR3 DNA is TGTGCCAGCAGCCGAGGAGCTGCAACTAATGAAAAACTGTTTTTT. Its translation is CASSRGAATNEKLFF.

The chain's CDR3 is CASSLAPLLTGGLTEAFF. CDR3 in DNA: TGCGCCAGCAGCTTGGCCCCATTGTTAACAGGGGGCCTCACTGAAGCTTTCTTT. The genes are TRBV5-1 and TRBJ1-1, with 9 bases lining up with TRBD1. J was trimmed by 4 bases and V by 0 bases; bases with no gene match: 13. The CDR3 length is 18 residues. Germline CDR1 SGHRS, CDR2 YFSETQ.

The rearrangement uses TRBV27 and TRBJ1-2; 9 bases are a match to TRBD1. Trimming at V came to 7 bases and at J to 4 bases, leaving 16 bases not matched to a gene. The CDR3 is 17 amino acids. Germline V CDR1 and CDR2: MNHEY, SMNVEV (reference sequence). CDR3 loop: CASTVSRDRVFTYGYTF. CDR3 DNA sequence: TGTGCCAGCACCGTTAGCCGGGACAGGGTTTTTACCTATGGCTACACCTTC.

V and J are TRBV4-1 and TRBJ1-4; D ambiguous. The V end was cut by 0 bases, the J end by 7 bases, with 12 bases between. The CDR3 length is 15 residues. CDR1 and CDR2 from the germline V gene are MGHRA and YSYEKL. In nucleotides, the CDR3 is TGCGCCAGCAGCCAAGACGGGATAGATAGTGAAAAACTGTTTTTT. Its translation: CASSQDGIDSEKLFF.

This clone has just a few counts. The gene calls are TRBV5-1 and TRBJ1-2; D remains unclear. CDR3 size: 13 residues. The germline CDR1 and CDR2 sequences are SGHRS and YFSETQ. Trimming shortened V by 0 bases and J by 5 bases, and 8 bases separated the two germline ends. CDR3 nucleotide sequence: TGCGCCAGCAGCTTGGCTCCAGAATATGGCTACACCTTC. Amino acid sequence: CASSLAPEYGYTF.

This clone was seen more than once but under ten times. The CDR3 loop reads CAWTVNGGLRHGYTF. The CDR3 region has the DNA TGTGCCTGGACCGTCAATGGGGGCTTAAGACATGGCTACACCTTC. This chain joins TRBV30 and TRBJ1-2; a weak D match, TRBD1 (6 bases). The V gene lost 4 bases and the J gene lost 6 bases, with 21 bases spanning the gap. The CDR3 extends over 15 amino acids. Per germline, CDR1 GTSNPN and CDR2 SVGIG (reference sequence).

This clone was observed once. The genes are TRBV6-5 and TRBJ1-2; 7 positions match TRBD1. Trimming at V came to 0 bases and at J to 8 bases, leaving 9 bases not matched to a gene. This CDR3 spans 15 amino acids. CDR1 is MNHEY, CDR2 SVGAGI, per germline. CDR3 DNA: TGTGCCAGCAGTTACTCCGGACAGGAAGGTAAAGGCTACACCTTC. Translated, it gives CASSYSGQEGKGYTF.

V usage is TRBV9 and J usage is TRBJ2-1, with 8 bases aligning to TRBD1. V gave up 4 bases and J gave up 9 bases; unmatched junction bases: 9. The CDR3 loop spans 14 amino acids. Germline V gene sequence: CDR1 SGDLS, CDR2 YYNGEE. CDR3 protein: CASSSRTGTGEQFF. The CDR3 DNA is TGTGCCAGCAGCTCACGGACAGGGACGGGTGAGCAGTTCTTC.

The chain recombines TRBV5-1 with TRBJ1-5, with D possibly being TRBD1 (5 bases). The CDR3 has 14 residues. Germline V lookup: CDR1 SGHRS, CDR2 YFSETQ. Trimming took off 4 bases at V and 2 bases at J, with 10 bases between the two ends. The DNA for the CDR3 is TGCGCCAGCAGCCAGCGGGGGGGCAATCAGCCCCAGCATTTT. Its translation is CASSQRGGNQPQHF. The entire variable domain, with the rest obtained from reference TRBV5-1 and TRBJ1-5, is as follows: KAGVTQTPRYLIKTRGQQVTLSCSPISGHRSVSWYQQTPGQGLQFLFEYFSETQRNKGNFPGRFSGRQFSNSRSEMNVSTLELGDSALYLCASSQRGGNQPQHFGDGTRLSIL.

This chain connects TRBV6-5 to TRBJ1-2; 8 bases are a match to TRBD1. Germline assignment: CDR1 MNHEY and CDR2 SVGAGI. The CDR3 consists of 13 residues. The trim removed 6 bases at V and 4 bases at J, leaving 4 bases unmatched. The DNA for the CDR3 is TGTGCCAGCAGCCTCACAGGGGGCTATGGCTACACCTTC. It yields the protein CASSLTGGYGYTF.